Included here is one T cell receptor beta chain sequence, with context. Its specificity is not known. This sample was taken from a study of T cells after posttransplantation cyclophosphamide. Germline V CDR1 and CDR2: SEHNR, FQNEAQ (reference sequence). The CDR3 is 14 residues long. The V end lost 2 bases, the J end lost 4 bases, and 11 bases lay between the germline ends. Controls had myeloablative marrow grafts with methotrexate and calcineurin inhibitor, sampled at 1 year. Overall study results and limits: After PTCy, TRB diversity resembled that of CNI/methotrexate controls. Donor-recipient repertoire similarity was low at 1-2 months, rising over year one. Blood and skin or GI T cell repertoires showed limited TRB overlap.

The table came from immunoSEQ multiplex PCR; TCRdb's copy has only in-frame clones and leaves some out. Among roughly 21,000 clones listed, 70% to 90% were seen once. This TCR was recovered from a female patient between 30 and 39 years old who received an allogeneic stem cell transplant from an unrelated donor, was CMV-positive, and had acute and chronic GVHD. Part of the T cells may come from the graft donor. Sequencing used PBMCs, obtained approximately 360 days after allogeneic stem cell transplant with calcineurin inhibitor and methotrexate. V and J are TRBV7-9 and TRBJ1-2; the D is unclear. CDR3 bases: TGTGCCAGCAGCTTATCGCAGGAGGGCTATGGCTACACCTTC. Its protein product is CASSLSQEGYGYTF.